This T cell receptor (beta chain) was recorded in a study of blood T cell repertoires in COVID-19. This table comes from immunoSEQ multiplex PCR, and its TCRdb copy is limited to in-frame clones, with some not included. The sample contains 130,000 to 150,000 clones, 84% of which appear only once. CDR3 length equals 13 residues. Trimming removed 5 bases from V and 6 bases from J, with 13 bases in between. Membership in each cohort depended on participant-reported clinical history. Exposed volunteers were people who met a COVID-19 case within 2 weeks before study entry. This chain links TRBV12-3 or TRBV12-4 with TRBJ1-2; possibly TRBD1 for D (5 bases). The receptor's source is a woman between 50 and 59 years old who had been exposed to COVID-19. The material sequenced was PBMCs or T cells enriched from blood (not recorded which). The CDR3 sequence: CASSPKGVDGYTF. CDR3 sequence (DNA): TGTGCCAGCAGTCCCAAAGGGGTGGATGGCTACACCTTC.